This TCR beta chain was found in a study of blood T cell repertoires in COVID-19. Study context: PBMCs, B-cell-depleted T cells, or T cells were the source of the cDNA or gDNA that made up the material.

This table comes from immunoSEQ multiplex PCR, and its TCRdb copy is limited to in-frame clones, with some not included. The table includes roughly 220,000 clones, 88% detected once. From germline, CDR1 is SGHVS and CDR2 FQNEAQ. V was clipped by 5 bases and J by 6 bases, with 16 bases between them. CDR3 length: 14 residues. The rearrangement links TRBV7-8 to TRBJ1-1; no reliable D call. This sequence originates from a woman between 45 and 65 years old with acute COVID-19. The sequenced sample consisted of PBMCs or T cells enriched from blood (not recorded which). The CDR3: CASSVLSGPAEAFF. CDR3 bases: TGTGCCAGCAGCGTCCTTAGCGGACCGGCTGAAGCTTTCTTT.